These 14 T cell receptor beta chains were sequenced from one sample in a study of beta chain features in type 1 diabetes. Reverse transcribing all isolated RNA meant expressed TCRB transcripts were sequenced. Clones were sequenced by immunoSEQ multiplex PCR, and TCRdb holds only the in-frame ones, with some missing. The table lists about 330,000 clones, roughly 11% of them singletons. Sequencing was carried out using naive CD4+ T cells from blood. All receptors come from a woman aged 25 to 39 in good health.

CDR3 sequence: CASSELGQGLYEQYF. DNA of the CDR3: TGTGCCAGCAGTGAACTGGGACAGGGGCTATACGAGCAGTACTTC. The V and J genes are TRBV25-1 and TRBJ2-7, with 10 positions matching TRBD1. Germline values: CDR1 MGHDK, CDR2 SYGVNS. V shed 2 bases, J shed 4 bases, and the junction held 5 bases outside the gene matches. The CDR3 contains 15 residues.

The rearrangement joins TRBV14 to TRBJ2-7; 12 nucleotides line up with TRBD2. The CDR3 has 16 residues. The V segment lost 1 base and the J segment 2 bases; nucleotides outside the gene matches: 3. Germline V gene lookup returns CDR1 SGHDN and CDR2 FVKESK. In DNA form, the CDR3 reads TGTGCCAGCAGCCAAGGTCTAGCGGGAGGGCCCTACGAGCAGTACTTC. Its translation is CASSQGLAGGPYEQYF.

This clone was detected a few times. CDR3 in DNA: TGTGCCTGGAGTGGGACTAGCGGGGGGTACAATGAGCAGTTCTTC. It translates to CAWSGTSGGYNEQFF. The rearrangement uses TRBV30 and TRBJ2-1; 14 nucleotides line up with TRBD2. This CDR3 has 15 amino acids. CDR1 GTSNPN and CDR2 SVGIG come from the germline V gene (reference sequence). Germline trimming cut 1 base from V and 4 bases from J; bases unmatched to any gene: 0.

This rearrangement joins TRBV27 to TRBJ2-2; maybe TRBD1 (6 bases). V lost 3 bases and J lost 7, with 18 bases in between. CDR3 size: 16 residues. Germline assignment: CDR1 MNHEY and CDR2 SMNVEV (reference sequence). For the CDR3, the DNA is TGTGCCAGCAGTTTCCCTGCAGGGGAATTTATCGGGGAGCTGTTTTTT. Its protein is CASSFPAGEFIGELFF.

The gene calls are TRBV28 and TRBJ1-1; 7 positions agree with TRBD1. V shed 7 bases, J shed 6 bases, and the junction held 8 bases outside the gene matches. CDR3 length equals 13 residues. CDR1 is MDHEN and CDR2 is SYDVKM in the germline V gene. The CDR3 spells CASNLDRVAEAFF. CDR3 bases: TGTGCCAGCAACCTAGACAGGGTCGCTGAAGCTTTCTTT.

V and J are TRBV6-6 and TRBJ1-3; 8 bases agree with TRBD1. The germline CDR1 and CDR2 sequences are MNHNY and SVGAGI (reference sequence). The trim removed 2 bases at V and 3 bases at J, leaving 6 bases unmatched. The CDR3 is 16 residues long. The DNA of the CDR3 is TGTGCCAGCAGTTACATCGCGACAGGGGTTGGAAACACCATATATTTT. This gives the protein CASSYIATGVGNTIYF.

CDR3 nucleotide sequence: TGTGCCAGCAGCTGGGGTCGGGGGACCCACGAGCAGTACTTC. Protein sequence: CASSWGRGTHEQYF. The chain couples TRBV11-2 to TRBJ2-7; maybe TRBD2 (6 bases). The CDR3 consists of 14 residues. The germline V gene has CDR1 SGHAT and CDR2 FQNNGV. Trimming took off 4 bases at V and 5 bases at J, with 15 bases between the two ends.

V usage is TRBV25-1 and J usage is TRBJ2-1; D gene ambiguous. The CDR3 extends over 15 amino acids. V dropped 4 bases and J dropped 0 bases, with 10 bases sitting between them. Germline V gives CDR1 MGHDK, CDR2 SYGVNS. In nucleotides, the CDR3 is TGTGCCAGCAGTGTTCTGTATAGCTCCTACAATGAGCAGTTCTTC. Its translation: CASSVLYSSYNEQFF.

This clone was counted between two and nine times. The DNA of the CDR3 is TGCGCCAGCAGTCAATCAGGGGGCAAGAATGAAGCTTTCTTT. Translated, it gives CASSQSGGKNEAFF. The V and J genes are TRBV23-1 and TRBJ1-1, with 7 bases fitting TRBD1. TRBV23-1 is recorded as an ORF, its role being uncertain. After removal of 0 bases from V and 7 bases from J, the junction contained 5 bases not matched to a gene. The CDR3 has 14 amino acids.

This clone was detected a few times. The chain joins TRBV29-1 to TRBJ1-3; TRBD1 matches 7 bases. Trimming cost V 3 bases and J 1 base; bases outside gene matches: 6. Germline V CDR1 and CDR2: SQVTM, ANQGSEA. The CDR3 is 15 amino acids. The DNA of the CDR3 is TGCAGCGTTGATGGTCAGGGGGTTTCTGGAAACACCATATATTTT. Translated: CSVDGQGVSGNTIYF.

The sample holds a few counts of this clone. The chain combines TRBV6-1 with TRBJ2-1; possible D gene TRBD2, 5 bases. CDR1 and CDR2 from the germline V gene are MNHNS and SASEGT. Between the trimmed V and J ends, which lost 6 bases and 5 bases, there was a span of 8 bases. This CDR3 has 12 amino acids. CDR3 DNA: TGTGCCAGCAGAAGAGGGAACAATGAGCAGTTCTTC. Its translation: CASRRGNNEQFF.

In its sample, this clone was seen a few times. The chain carries TRBV4-3 and TRBJ2-1; a possible D gene is TRBD1 (8 bases). This CDR3 comprises 15 residues. V was pared by 4 bases and J by 7 bases, with 17 bases between. The germline CDR1 and CDR2 sequences are LGHNA and YSLEER. The chain's CDR3 is CASSPRGLAANEQFF. The CDR3 DNA sequence: TGCGCCAGCAGCCCCAGGGGGCTAGCGGCGAATGAGCAGTTCTTC.

The chain has TRBV30 and TRBJ1-5; D may be TRBD1 (6 bases). Trimming took off 3 bases at V and 4 bases at J, with 10 bases between the two ends. Germline-derived CDR1 and CDR2 are GTSNPN and SVGIG (reference sequence). The CDR3 contains 13 residues. CDR3 bases: TGTGCCTGGAGGGGTACAGGGAATCAGCCCCAGCATTTT. It specifies CAWRGTGNQPQHF. Supplemented by reference TRBV30 and TRBJ1-5, the full variable domain reads SQTIHQWPATLVQPVGSPLSLECTVEGTSNPNLYWYRQAAGRGLQLLFYSVGIGQISSEVPQNLSASRPQDRQFILSSKKLLLSDSGFYLCAWRGTGNQPQHFGDGTRLSIL.

To note about this clone: An end of the junction does not agree with germline; a read error may underlie this. V is TRBV25-1 and J is TRBJ2-7; possible D gene TRBD2, 6 bases. The CDR3 runs 14 residues. From germline, CDR1 is MGHDK and CDR2 SYGVNS. Here the CDR3 DNA reads TGCCTCTTGGGGGGATGGACCAGTCGGAGCGAGCAGTACTTC. Its translation is CLLGGWTSRSEQYF.